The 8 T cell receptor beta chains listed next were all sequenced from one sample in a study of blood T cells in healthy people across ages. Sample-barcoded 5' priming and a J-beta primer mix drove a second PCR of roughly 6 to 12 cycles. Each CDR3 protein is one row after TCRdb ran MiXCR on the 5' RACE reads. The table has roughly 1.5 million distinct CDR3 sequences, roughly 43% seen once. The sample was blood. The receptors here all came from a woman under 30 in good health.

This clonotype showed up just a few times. In DNA, the CDR3 is TGTGCCAGCAGCTTTTATGGACTCCGCACAGATACGCAGTATTTT. Amino acid sequence: CASSFYGLRTDTQYF. This chain links TRBV7-2 with TRBJ2-3; D might be TRBD2 (5 bases). This CDR3 has 15 amino acids. V dropped 3 bases and J dropped 1 base, with 11 bases sitting between them. Germline assignment: CDR1 SGHTA and CDR2 FQGNSA. Together with reference TRBV7-2 and TRBJ2-3, the CDR3 gives the full variable domain: GAGVSQSPSNKVTEKGKDVELRCDPISGHTALYWYRQSLGQGLEFLIYFQGNSAPDKSGLPSDRFSAERTGGSVSTLTIQRTQQEDSAVYLCASSFYGLRTDTQYFGPGTRLTVL.

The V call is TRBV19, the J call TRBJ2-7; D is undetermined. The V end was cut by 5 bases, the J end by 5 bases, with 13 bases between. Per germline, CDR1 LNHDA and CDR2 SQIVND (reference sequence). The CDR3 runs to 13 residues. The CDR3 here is CASSPSVEHEQYF. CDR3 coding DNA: TGTGCCAGTAGTCCCAGTGTAGAACACGAGCAGTACTTC. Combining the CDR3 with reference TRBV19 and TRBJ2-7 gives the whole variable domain DGGITQSPKYLFRKEGQNVTLSCEQNLNHDAMYWYRQDPGQGLRLIYYSQIVNDFQKGDIAEGYSVSREKKESFPLTVTSAQKNPTAFYLCASSPSVEHEQYFGPGTRLTVT.

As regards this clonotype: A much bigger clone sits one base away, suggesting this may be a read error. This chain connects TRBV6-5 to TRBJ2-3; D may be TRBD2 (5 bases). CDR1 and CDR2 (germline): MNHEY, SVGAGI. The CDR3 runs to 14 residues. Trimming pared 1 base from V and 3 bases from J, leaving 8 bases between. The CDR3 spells CASSYYGETDTQYF. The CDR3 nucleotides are TGTGCCAGCAGTTACTACGGGGAGACAGATACGCAGTATTTT.

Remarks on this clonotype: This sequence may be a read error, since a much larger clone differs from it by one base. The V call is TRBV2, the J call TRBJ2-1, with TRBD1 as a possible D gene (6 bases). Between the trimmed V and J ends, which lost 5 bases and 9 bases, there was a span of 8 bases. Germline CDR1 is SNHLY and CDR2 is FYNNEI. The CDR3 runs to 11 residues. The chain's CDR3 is CASSIGGEQFF. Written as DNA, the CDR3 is TGTGCCAGCAGTATAGGGGGTGAGCAGTTCTTC.

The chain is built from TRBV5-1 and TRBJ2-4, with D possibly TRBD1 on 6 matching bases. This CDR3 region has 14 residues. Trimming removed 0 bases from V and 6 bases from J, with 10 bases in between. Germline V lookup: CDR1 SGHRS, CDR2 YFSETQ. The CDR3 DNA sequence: TGCGCCAGCAGCTTGGACAGGGCCTTAAACATTCAGTACTTC. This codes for CASSLDRALNIQYF.

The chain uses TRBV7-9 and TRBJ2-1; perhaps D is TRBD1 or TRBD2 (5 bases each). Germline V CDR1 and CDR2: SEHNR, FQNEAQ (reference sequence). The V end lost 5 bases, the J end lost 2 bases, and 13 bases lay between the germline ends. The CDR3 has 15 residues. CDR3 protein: CASSGQRDAYNEQFF. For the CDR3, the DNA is TGTGCCAGCAGCGGACAAAGGGACGCCTACAATGAGCAGTTCTTC.

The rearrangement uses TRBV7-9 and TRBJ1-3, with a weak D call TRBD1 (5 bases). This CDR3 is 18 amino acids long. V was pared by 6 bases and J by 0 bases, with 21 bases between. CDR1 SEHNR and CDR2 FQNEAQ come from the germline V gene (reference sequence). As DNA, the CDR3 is TGTGCCAGCAGATACCACCGAACAAGACAGTCCTCTGGAAACACCATATATTTT. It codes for CASRYHRTRQSSGNTIYF.

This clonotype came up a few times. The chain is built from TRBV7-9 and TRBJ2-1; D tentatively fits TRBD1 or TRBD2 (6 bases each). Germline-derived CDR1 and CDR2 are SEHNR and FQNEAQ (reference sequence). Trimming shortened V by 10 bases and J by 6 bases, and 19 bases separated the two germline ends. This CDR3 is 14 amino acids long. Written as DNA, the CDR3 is TGTGCCACCGTCGTGGGGGGCGCATTCAATGAGCAGTTCTTC. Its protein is CATVVGGAFNEQFF.